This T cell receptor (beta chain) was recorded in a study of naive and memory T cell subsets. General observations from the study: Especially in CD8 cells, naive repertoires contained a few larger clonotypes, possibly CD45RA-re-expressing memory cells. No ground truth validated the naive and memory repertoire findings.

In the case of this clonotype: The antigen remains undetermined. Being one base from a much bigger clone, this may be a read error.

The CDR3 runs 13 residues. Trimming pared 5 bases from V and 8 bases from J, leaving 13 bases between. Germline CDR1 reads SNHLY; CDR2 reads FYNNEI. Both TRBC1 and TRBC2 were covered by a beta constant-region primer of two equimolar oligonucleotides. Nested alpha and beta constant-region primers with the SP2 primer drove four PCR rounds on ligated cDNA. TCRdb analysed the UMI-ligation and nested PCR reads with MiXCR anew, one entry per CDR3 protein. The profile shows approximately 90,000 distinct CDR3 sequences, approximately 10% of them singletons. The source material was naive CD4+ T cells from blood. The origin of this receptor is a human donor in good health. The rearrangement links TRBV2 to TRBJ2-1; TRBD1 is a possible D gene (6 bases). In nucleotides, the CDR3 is TGTGCCAGCAGTAAACAGGGCCCGGATGAGCAGTTCTTC. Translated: CASSKQGPDEQFF.